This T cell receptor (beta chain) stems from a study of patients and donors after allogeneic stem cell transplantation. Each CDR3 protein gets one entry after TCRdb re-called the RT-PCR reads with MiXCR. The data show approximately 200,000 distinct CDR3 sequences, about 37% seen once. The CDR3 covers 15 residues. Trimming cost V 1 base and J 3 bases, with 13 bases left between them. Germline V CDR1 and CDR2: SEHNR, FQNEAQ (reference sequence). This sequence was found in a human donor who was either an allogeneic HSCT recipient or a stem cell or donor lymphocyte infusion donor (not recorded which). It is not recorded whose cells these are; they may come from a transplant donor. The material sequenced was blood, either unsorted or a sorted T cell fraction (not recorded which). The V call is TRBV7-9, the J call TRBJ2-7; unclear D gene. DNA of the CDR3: TGTGCCAGCAGCTTAGAGGTTGGGTTAAGCTACGAGCAGTACTTC. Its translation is CASSLEVGLSYEQYF. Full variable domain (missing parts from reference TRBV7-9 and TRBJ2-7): DTGVSQNPRHKITKRGQNVTFRCDPISEHNRLYWYRQTLGQGPEFLTYFQNEAQLEKSRLLSDRFSAERPKGSFSTLEIQRTEQGDSAMYLCASSLEVGLSYEQYFGPGTRLTVT.